The 29 T cell receptor beta chains given below trace back to one sample, sequenced in a study of T-cell reconstitution after alpha-beta-depleted transplantation in children. Using unique molecular identifiers, the investigators prepared the TCRbeta library. MiXCR was run by TCRdb on the PCR reads, yielding one entry per CDR3 protein. Among about 980,000 distinct CDR3 sequences, roughly 31% were seen once, and the ten largest hold approximately 30%. The starting material was PBMCs, mostly from graft donor cells, obtained 360 days after TCRalphabeta/CD19-depleted stem cell transplant. The receptors were sampled from a boy in the first two years of life who had a stem cell transplant for SCID, so the T cells may come from the graft donor.

J is TRBJ1-6 and V is TRBV18, with TRBD1 matching over 7 bases. The CDR3 extends over 14 amino acids. Trimming at V came to 8 bases and at J to 9 bases, leaving 10 bases not matched to a gene. Germline lookup yields CDR1 KGHSH and CDR2 LQKENI. The CDR3 DNA follows: TGTGCCAGCCGACCCGGGACAGAAGGTTCACCCCTCCACTTT. It is translated as CASRPGTEGSPLHF.

This chain links TRBV15 with TRBJ2-1; 13 nucleotides line up with TRBD2. Trimming at V came to 1 base and at J to 9 bases, leaving 12 bases not matched to a gene. The CDR3 loop spans 18 amino acids. The germline gives CDR1 LNHNV, CDR2 YYDKDF (reference sequence). CDR3 DNA: TGTGCCACCAGCAGAGTCGGTCTCAGGACTAGCGGGGGAAGTGAGCAGTTCTTC. As protein: CATSRVGLRTSGGSEQFF.

The chain carries TRBV12-3 or TRBV12-4 and TRBJ1-2, with 7 positions matching TRBD1. J was trimmed by 12 bases and V by 1 base; bases with no gene match: 5. The CDR3 covers 12 residues. CDR3 DNA sequence: TGTGCCAGCAGTTTAGGAGGGGGCAGTCACACCTTC. Its translation is CASSLGGGSHTF.

This clonotype was picked up a small number of times. V is TRBV4-1 and J is TRBJ2-5, with TRBD1 matching 8 bases. The germline gives CDR1 MGHRA, CDR2 YSYEKL. The V and J ends lost 4 bases and 5 bases, in that order; junction bases with no gene match: 15. The CDR3 contains 17 residues. The CDR3 DNA is TGCGCCAGCAGCCCAGGGTTATTTGAGGACAGGGAGGAGACCCAGTACTTC. It is translated as CASSPGLFEDREETQYF.

This chain connects TRBV20-1 to TRBJ2-1, with TRBD1 matching 8 bases. Germline values: CDR1 DFQATT, CDR2 SNEGSKA (reference sequence). The CDR3 has 15 amino acids. With V trimmed by 5 bases and J by 7 bases, 13 bases remained unmatched. The CDR3 region is CSAPTDRARWNEQFF. In DNA, the CDR3 is TGCAGTGCTCCGACGGACAGGGCTCGATGGAATGAGCAGTTCTTC.

A few counts support this clonotype. This chain joins TRBV15 and TRBJ1-1; TRBD1 is a possible D gene (5 bases). The CDR3 has 14 amino acids. The ends were cut back, 5 bases at V and 0 bases at J, with 10 bases in the middle. CDR1 and CDR2 from the germline V gene are LNHNV and YYDKDF (reference sequence). The CDR3 coding sequence is TGTGCCACCAGCCCAGGGATCATGAACACTGAAGCTTTCTTT. It translates to CATSPGIMNTEAFF.

This chain joins TRBV27 and TRBJ2-1; 8 positions agree with TRBD1. Trimming cost V 5 bases and J 14 bases; bases outside gene matches: 8. The germline V gene has CDR1 MNHEY and CDR2 SMNVEV (reference sequence). The CDR3 loop spans 12 amino acids. In DNA, the CDR3 is TGTGCCAGCAGTCGATCGACAGGGGAGAAGTTCTTC. Its translation is CASSRSTGEKFF.

V and J are TRBV5-6 and TRBJ1-2; possibly TRBD1 for D (5 bases). The CDR3 totals 14 residues. The V gene's germline CDR1 is SGHDT and CDR2 YYEEEE. The V and J ends lost 4 bases and 8 bases respectively, with 18 bases between them. CDR3 nucleotide sequence: TGTGCCAGCAGCCTCAGGGCCCCGGCGCGGGGCTACACCTTC. Residues: CASSLRAPARGYTF.

This sequence joins TRBV15 and TRBJ2-5; TRBD2 is a possible D gene (6 bases). This CDR3 region has 17 residues. Trimming shortened V by 1 base and J by 3 bases, and 18 bases separated the two germline ends. The germline V gene has CDR1 LNHNV and CDR2 YYDKDF (reference sequence). CDR3 in amino acids: CATSRVPLGRGKETQYF. DNA for the CDR3: TGTGCCACCAGCAGAGTCCCCTTGGGGCGGGGAAAAGAGACCCAGTACTTC.

The CDR3 DNA reads as TGCAGTGCTGCCCTTCTAGCGGGGGGCGGGGATACGCAGTATTTT. This gives the protein CSAALLAGGGDTQYF. The V call is TRBV20-1, the J call TRBJ2-3; TRBD2 matches 11 bases. Germline lookup yields CDR1 DFQATT and CDR2 SNEGSKA (reference sequence). The CDR3 contains 15 residues. The V gene end was trimmed by 5 bases and the J gene end by 6 bases; junction bases not matched to a gene: 10.

The chain employs TRBV12-3 or TRBV12-4 and TRBJ1-3, with D possibly matching TRBD1 (5 bases). CDR3 size: 15 residues. The ends were cut back, 3 bases at V and 0 bases at J, with 9 bases in the middle. This CDR3 is CASSLQGPSGNTIYF. For the CDR3, the DNA is TGTGCCAGCAGTTTGCAGGGCCCCTCTGGAAACACCATATATTTT.

Points on this clonotype: At one boundary the junction diverges from the germline segment, which might be a read error. This chain joins TRBV5-1 and TRBJ2-2; D is undetermined. Germline CDR1 SGHRS, CDR2 YFSETQ. The CDR3 extends over 15 amino acids. In DNA form, the CDR3 reads TGCGCCAGCAGTTTGGGCGCCTCTTCCACCGGGGAGCTGTTTTTT. This translates into CASSLGASSTGELFF.

This clonotype was picked up a small number of times. This sequence joins TRBV2 and TRBJ2-7, with D perhaps matching TRBD1 or TRBD2 (6 bases each). Germline V CDR1 and CDR2: SNHLY, FYNNEI. This CDR3 is 14 amino acids long. V shed 8 bases and J shed 3 bases, with 17 bases lying between them. In nucleotides, the CDR3 is TGTGCCAGCGGGGAGGACAGAACGTTCTACGAGCAGTACTTC. This gives the protein CASGEDRTFYEQYF. The full variable domain, completed using reference TRBV2 and TRBJ2-7, is EPEVTQTPSHQVTQMGQEVILRCVPISNHLYFYWYRQILGQKVEFLVSFYNNEISEKSEIFDDQFSVERPDGSNFTLKIRSTKLEDSAMYFCASGEDRTFYEQYFGPGTRLTVT.

The chain carries TRBV12-3 or TRBV12-4 and TRBJ2-2; 8 bases are a match to TRBD1. The CDR3 loop spans 18 amino acids. V lost 6 bases to trimming and J lost 2 bases; unmatched junction nucleotides: 14. The CDR3 nucleotides are TGTGCCAGCAGGCCCAGGGGGCTGGATTATACCAACACCGGGGAGCTGTTTTTT. Translated, it gives CASRPRGLDYTNTGELFF.

V and J are TRBV11-1 and TRBJ2-1, with 7 bases aligning to TRBD2. There are 15 residues in the CDR3. Germline assignment: CDR1 SGHAT and CDR2 FQDESV (reference sequence). V lost 5 bases, J lost 7 bases, and 11 bases stayed unmatched. CDR3 bases: TGTGCCAGCAGCCCTCGGACACCCGGGGGGAATGAGCAGTTCTTC. It encodes CASSPRTPGGNEQFF.

This clonotype was observed once. The V and J genes are TRBV2 and TRBJ1-1; 7 bases line up with TRBD1. Unmatched junction bases numbered 2, after V lost 6 bases and J lost 4 bases. CDR3 size: 12 residues. In germline, CDR1 is SNHLY, CDR2 FYNNEI. The CDR3 nucleotides read TGTGCCAGCAGAAGGGACAGCACTGAAGCTTTCTTT. Amino acids: CASRRDSTEAFF.

The rearrangement joins TRBV29-1 to TRBJ1-1; 9 bases agree with TRBD1. This CDR3 spans 18 amino acids. Germline values: CDR1 SQVTM, CDR2 ANQGSEA. J lost 5 bases, V lost 5 bases, and 21 bases had no gene match. CDR3 region: CSVRPGTGSPSLGTEAFF. The DNA for the CDR3 is TGCAGCGTTCGTCCCGGGACAGGGAGCCCCTCCCTAGGGACTGAAGCTTTCTTT. Supplemented by reference TRBV29-1 and TRBJ1-1, the full variable domain reads SAVISQKPSRDICQRGTSLTIQCQVDSQVTMMFWYRQQPGQSLTLIATANQGSEATYESGFVIDKFPISRPNLTFSTLTVSNMSPEDSSIYLCSVRPGTGSPSLGTEAFFGQGTRLTVV.

The chain links TRBV5-1 to TRBJ2-7; D call uncertain. CDR3 size: 15 residues. The V gene's germline CDR1 is SGHRS and CDR2 YFSETQ. V lost 0 bases to trimming and J lost 3 bases, with 13 bases between them. CDR3 nucleotide sequence: TGCGCCAGCAGCTTGGGGGGATCTTCCCGCTACGAGCAGTACTTC. This gives the protein CASSLGGSSRYEQYF. The complete variable domain, with remaining parts taken from reference TRBV5-1 and TRBJ2-7, reads KAGVTQTPRYLIKTRGQQVTLSCSPISGHRSVSWYQQTPGQGLQFLFEYFSETQRNKGNFPGRFSGRQFSNSRSEMNVSTLELGDSALYLCASSLGGSSRYEQYFGPGTRLTVT.

V and J are TRBV5-1 and TRBJ1-1; perhaps TRBD1 as D (6 bases). Trimming cost V 4 bases and J 4 bases, with 11 bases left between them. The CDR3 totals 13 residues. The germline V gene encodes CDR1 SGHRS and CDR2 YFSETQ. In DNA, the CDR3 is TGCGCCAGCAGCCGACAGGACCGCACTGAAGCTTTCTTT. It translates to CASSRQDRTEAFF.

This clonotype has a handful of counts. This chain joins TRBV4-3 and TRBJ2-7; D ambiguous. Trimming left V 0 bases short and J 2 bases short, with 11 bases between. CDR1 and CDR2 (germline): LGHNA, YSLEER. This CDR3 has 15 amino acids. The CDR3 reads CASSQDWHGTYEQYF. In DNA, the CDR3 is TGCGCCAGCAGCCAAGATTGGCACGGAACCTACGAGCAGTACTTC.

The V call is TRBV4-3, the J call TRBJ2-1; D might be TRBD2 (7 bases). V lost 1 base, J lost 8 bases, and 15 bases lay in between. CDR3 length equals 15 residues. Germline loops: CDR1 LGHNA, CDR2 YSLEER. The CDR3 sequence: CASSQVRGGRDEQFF. The DNA for the CDR3 is TGCGCCAGCAGCCAAGTTAGGGGGGGGCGTGATGAGCAGTTCTTC.

The chain links TRBV18 to TRBJ2-7; D remains unclear. The CDR3 totals 14 residues. Trimming left V 3 bases short and J 2 bases short, with 11 bases between. CDR1 is KGHSH, CDR2 LQKENI, per germline. This chain's CDR3 is CASSPIQSTYEQYF. CDR3 coding DNA: TGTGCCAGCTCACCCATACAGTCAACCTACGAGCAGTACTTC.

The chain links TRBV12-3 or TRBV12-4 to TRBJ2-3; 10 bases match TRBD2. With V trimmed by 2 bases and J by 4 bases, 3 bases remained unmatched. This CDR3 is 15 amino acids long. CDR3 residues: CASSLQRGGADTQYF. The CDR3 coding sequence is TGTGCCAGCAGTTTACAGCGGGGGGGTGCAGATACGCAGTATTTT.

The J gene is TRBJ2-3, the V gene TRBV4-3; 7 bases fit TRBD1. The trim removed 4 bases at V and 2 bases at J, leaving 9 bases unmatched. The CDR3 has 16 amino acids. Germline V gene lookup returns CDR1 LGHNA and CDR2 YSLEER. The CDR3 DNA is TGCGCCAGCAGCCTCGGACAGGTCCGATACACAGATACGCAGTATTTT. It codes for CASSLGQVRYTDTQYF.

This clonotype showed up many times. This sequence joins TRBV5-1 and TRBJ2-1, with D unresolved. Germline CDR1 SGHRS, CDR2 YFSETQ. The V gene lost 3 bases and the J gene lost 9 bases, with 7 bases spanning the gap. CDR3 length equals 11 residues. This CDR3 reads CASSYRSEQFF. The CDR3 bases are TGCGCCAGCAGCTACCGGAGTGAGCAGTTCTTC.

The gene calls are TRBV3-1 and TRBJ1-5; 7 bases match TRBD1. CDR3 size: 13 residues. CDR1 and CDR2 from the germline V gene are LGHDT and YNNKEL (reference sequence). V was clipped by 1 base and J by 11 bases; unmatched bases: 5. The CDR3 bases are TGTGCCAGCAGCCAAGGAAAACAGGGGTCCCAGCATTTT. This translates into CASSQGKQGSQHF.

The chain is built from TRBV29-1 and TRBJ1-1, with TRBD1 identical over 11 bases. V shed 5 bases and J 4 bases; nucleotides not matched to a gene: 6. The CDR3 contains 14 residues. CDR1 and CDR2 from the germline V gene are SQVTM and ANQGSEA. CDR3 DNA sequence: TGCAGCGTTTCCGGGGACAGGGGGTTCACTGAAGCTTTCTTT. It yields the protein CSVSGDRGFTEAFF. Full variable domain (outside the CDR3, taken from reference TRBV29-1 and TRBJ1-1): SAVISQKPSRDICQRGTSLTIQCQVDSQVTMMFWYRQQPGQSLTLIATANQGSEATYESGFVIDKFPISRPNLTFSTLTVSNMSPEDSSIYLCSVSGDRGFTEAFFGQGTRLTVV.

The table lists this clonotype with many counts. This chain uses TRBV28 with TRBJ2-7; 9 bases are shared with TRBD2. With 7 bases clipped from V and 3 bases from J, the junction kept 7 bases outside the gene matches. In germline, CDR1 is MDHEN, CDR2 SYDVKM. The CDR3 has 14 amino acids. CDR3 sequence: CASTSGLAIYEQYF. CDR3 nucleotide sequence: TGTGCCAGCACCTCGGGACTAGCAATCTACGAGCAGTACTTC.

The chain employs TRBV5-1 and TRBJ2-5; 8 bases match TRBD2. V was pared by 0 bases and J by 0 bases, with 4 bases of the junction left unmatched. The germline V gene has CDR1 SGHRS and CDR2 YFSETQ. There are 16 residues in the CDR3. The CDR3 sequence: CASSLGRAGDQETQYF. CDR3 bases: TGCGCCAGCAGCTTGGGTCGAGCGGGGGACCAAGAGACCCAGTACTTC.